This T cell receptor (beta chain) was observed in a study of T cell responses to AZD1222 COVID-19 vaccine. Overall study results and limits: Reportedly, close to half of spike-specific TCRs are directed against unmutated variant regions.

The CDR3 length is 17 residues. Trimming took off 4 bases at V and 4 bases at J, with 19 bases between the two ends. Germline values: CDR1 KGHDR, CDR2 SFDVKD. This clone was seen once. The antigen is not known. Repertoires were generated with immunoSEQ multiplex PCR, while TCRdb's copy carries only in-frame clones and drops some. The top ten hold roughly 0.99% of the sample, which has about 190,000 clones, approximately 90% seen once. V and J are TRBV24-1 and TRBJ1-3, with a possible D match to TRBD1 (6 bases). The clonotype comes from an adult in good health. Material: peripheral blood, obtained on day 0 of AZD1222 vaccination. DNA of the CDR3: TGTGCCACCAGTGACACACGGGGGGGCGCGTCCGGAAACACCATATATTTT. This translates into CATSDTRGGASGNTIYF.